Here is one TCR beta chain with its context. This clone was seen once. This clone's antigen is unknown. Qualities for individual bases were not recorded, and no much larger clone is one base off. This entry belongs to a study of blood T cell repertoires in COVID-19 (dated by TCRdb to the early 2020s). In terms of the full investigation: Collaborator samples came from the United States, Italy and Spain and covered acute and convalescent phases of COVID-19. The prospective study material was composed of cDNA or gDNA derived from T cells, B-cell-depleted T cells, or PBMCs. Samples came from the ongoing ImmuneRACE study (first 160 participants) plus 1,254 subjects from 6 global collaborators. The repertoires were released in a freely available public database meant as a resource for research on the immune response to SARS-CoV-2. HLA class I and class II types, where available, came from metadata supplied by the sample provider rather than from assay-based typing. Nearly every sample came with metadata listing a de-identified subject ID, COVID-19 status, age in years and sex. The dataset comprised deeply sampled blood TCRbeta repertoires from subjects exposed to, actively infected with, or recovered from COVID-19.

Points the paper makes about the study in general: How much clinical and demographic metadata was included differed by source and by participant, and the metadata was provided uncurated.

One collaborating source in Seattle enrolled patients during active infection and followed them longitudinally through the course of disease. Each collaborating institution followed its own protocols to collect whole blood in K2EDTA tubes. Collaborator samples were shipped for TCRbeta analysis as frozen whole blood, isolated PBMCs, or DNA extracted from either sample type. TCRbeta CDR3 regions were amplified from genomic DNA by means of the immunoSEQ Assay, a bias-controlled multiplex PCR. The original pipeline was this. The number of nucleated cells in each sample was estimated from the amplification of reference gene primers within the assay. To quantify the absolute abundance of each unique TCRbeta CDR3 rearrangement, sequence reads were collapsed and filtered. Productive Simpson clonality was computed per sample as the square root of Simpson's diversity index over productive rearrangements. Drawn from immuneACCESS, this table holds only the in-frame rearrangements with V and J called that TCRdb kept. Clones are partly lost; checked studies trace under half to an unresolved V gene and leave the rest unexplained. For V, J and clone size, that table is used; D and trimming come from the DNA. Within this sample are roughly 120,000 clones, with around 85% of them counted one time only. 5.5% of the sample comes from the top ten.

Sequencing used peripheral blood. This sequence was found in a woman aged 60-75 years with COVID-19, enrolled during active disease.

The CDR3 reads CASSPGHSGVNTEAFF. The sequence in DNA is TGTGCCAGCAGCCCGGGACACTCAGGAGTGAACACTGAAGCTTTCTTT. Recombination connected TRBV4-2 to TRBJ1-1, with TRBD1 as a weak D call on 6 bases. The V end loses 4 bases and the J end loses 0 bases, and a stretch of 15 bases separates them. CDR1 and CDR2 are drawn from the germline V gene: LGHNA, YNFKEQ. The CDR3 contains 16 residues, cysteine and phenylalanine counted. The kept DNA is CDR3 alone, 48 bases in frame from the first base.